The clone carrying this T cell receptor beta chain was seen a few times. In the original processing: The authors estimated nucleated cell counts from reference gene primer amplification. Sequencing was performed with immunoSEQ multiplex PCR; in TCRdb, only in-frame clones are kept and a portion is missing. The V and J calls and clone size were taken over from that table, and D and trimming were inferred from the DNA. The sample has roughly 65,000 clones, 81% seen once. This sample is part of a study of blood T cell repertoires in COVID-19. About the research overall: The United States, Italy and Spain provided the acute and convalescent COVID-19 samples. T cells, B-cell-depleted T cells, or PBMCs supplied cDNA or gDNA.

CDR1 and CDR2 from the germline V gene are DFQATT and SNEGSKA (reference sequence). This CDR3 spans 11 amino acids. V gave up 5 bases and J gave up 5 bases, with 8 bases separating them. The sample comprised peripheral blood. The chain links TRBV20-1 to TRBJ2-3; no clear D gene. The source is an elderly man with acute or convalescent COVID-19. The DNA for the CDR3 is TGCAGTGCTCTTACCGGAGATACGCAGTATTTT. This gives the protein CSALTGDTQYF.